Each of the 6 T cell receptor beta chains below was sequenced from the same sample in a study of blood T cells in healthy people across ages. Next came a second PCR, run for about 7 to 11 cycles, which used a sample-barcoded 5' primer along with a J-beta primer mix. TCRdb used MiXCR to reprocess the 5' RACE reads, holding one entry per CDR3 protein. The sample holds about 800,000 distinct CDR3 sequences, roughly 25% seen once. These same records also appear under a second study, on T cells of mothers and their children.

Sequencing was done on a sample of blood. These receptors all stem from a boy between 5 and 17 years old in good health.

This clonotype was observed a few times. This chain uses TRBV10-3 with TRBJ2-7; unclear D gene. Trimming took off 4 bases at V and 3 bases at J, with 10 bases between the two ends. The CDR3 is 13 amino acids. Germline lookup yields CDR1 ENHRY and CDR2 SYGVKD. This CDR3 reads CAISGTVGYEQYF. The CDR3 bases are TGTGCCATCAGTGGTACAGTAGGCTACGAGCAGTACTTC.

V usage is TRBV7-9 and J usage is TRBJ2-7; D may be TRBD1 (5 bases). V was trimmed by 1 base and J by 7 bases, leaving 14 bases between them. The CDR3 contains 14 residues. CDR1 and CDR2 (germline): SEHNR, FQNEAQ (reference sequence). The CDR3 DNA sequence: TGTGCCAGCAGCTTAGTGAGTGGGGCTGGGGAGCAGTACTTC. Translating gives CASSLVSGAGEQYF.

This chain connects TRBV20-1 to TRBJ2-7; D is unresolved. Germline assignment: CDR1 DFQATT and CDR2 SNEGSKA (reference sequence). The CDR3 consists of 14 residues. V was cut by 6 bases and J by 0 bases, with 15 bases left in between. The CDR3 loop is CSALDAVTSYEQYF. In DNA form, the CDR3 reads TGCAGTGCCTTAGACGCGGTCACCTCCTACGAGCAGTACTTC.

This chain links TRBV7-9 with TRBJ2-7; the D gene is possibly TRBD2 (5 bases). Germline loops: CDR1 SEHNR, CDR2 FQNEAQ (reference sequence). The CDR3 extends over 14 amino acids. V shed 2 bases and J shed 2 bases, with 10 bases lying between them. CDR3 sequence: CASSLSRTPYEQYF. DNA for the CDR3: TGTGCCAGCAGCTTAAGCAGGACTCCCTACGAGCAGTACTTC.

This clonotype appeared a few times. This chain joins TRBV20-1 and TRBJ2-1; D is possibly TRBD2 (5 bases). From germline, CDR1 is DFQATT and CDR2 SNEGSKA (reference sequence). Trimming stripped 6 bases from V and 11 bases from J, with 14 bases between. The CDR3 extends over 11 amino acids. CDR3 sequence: CSARRRDQQFF. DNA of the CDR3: TGCAGTGCCAGGAGGCGAGACCAGCAGTTCTTC.

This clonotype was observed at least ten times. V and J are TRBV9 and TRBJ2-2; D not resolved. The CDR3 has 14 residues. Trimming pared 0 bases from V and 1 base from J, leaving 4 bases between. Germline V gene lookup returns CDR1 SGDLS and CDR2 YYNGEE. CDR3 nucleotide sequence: TGTGCCAGCAGCGTAGGGGGGAACACCGGGGAGCTGTTTTTT. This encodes CASSVGGNTGELFF.